This T cell receptor (beta chain) comes out of a study of cytotoxic CD8 clonotypes in ibrutinib-treated CLL. Study details: There were approximately ten relapsed/refractory patients and about 14 treatment-naive patients, and 17 were IGHV unmutated. Patients gave response samples after a median about eleven months of treatment, range 6 to 36.

Sequencing used immunoSEQ multiplex PCR; TCRdb keeps in-frame clones, though not all of them. The repertoire includes more than 110,000 clones, around 84% of them detected once, and less than 9% sits in the top ten. The material was PBMCs, obtained after 36 months of ibrutinib treatment. The sequence derives from a human donor with chronic lymphocytic leukemia.

For the CDR3, the DNA is TGTGCCAGCCTCAAAACAGAGGGGCAGACCGTTATCGAAAAACTGTTTTTT. Its protein is CASLKTEGQTVIEKLFF. The V gene is TRBV9, the J gene TRBJ1-4; D possibly corresponds to TRBD1 (5 bases). V lost 7 bases and J 8 bases, leaving 27 bases between the germline ends. Germline CDR1 is SGDLS and CDR2 is YYNGEE. CDR3 length: 17 residues. Full variable domain (remainder filled in from reference TRBV9 and TRBJ1-4): DSGVTQTPKHLITATGQRVTLRCSPRSGDLSVYWYQQSLDQGLQFLIQYYNGEERAKGNILERFSAQQFPDLHSELNLSSLELGDSALYFCASLKTEGQTVIEKLFFGSGTQLSVL.